This TCR beta chain was sequenced for a study of shared clonotypes between healthy human individuals. TCRdb keeps only in-frame clones here, not all; method: immunoSEQ multiplex PCR. The sample records roughly 2.2 million clones, under 95% being singletons. The CDR3 length is 16 residues. V gave up 4 bases and J gave up 5 bases, with 20 bases separating them. Germline loops: CDR1 LNHDA, CDR2 SQIVND (reference sequence). Material: naive CD4+ T cells from PBMCs. Subset here: CD45RA+ positively selected. The clonotype originates from a man between 18 and 29 years old in good health. Some clones in this sample may be carry-over from other donors' samples. The chain employs TRBV19 and TRBJ1-2, with no clear D. The CDR3 DNA is TGTGCCAGTAGTACCGTACAGTGGAGGGCACAATATGGCTACACCTTC. Amino acids: CASSTVQWRAQYGYTF.